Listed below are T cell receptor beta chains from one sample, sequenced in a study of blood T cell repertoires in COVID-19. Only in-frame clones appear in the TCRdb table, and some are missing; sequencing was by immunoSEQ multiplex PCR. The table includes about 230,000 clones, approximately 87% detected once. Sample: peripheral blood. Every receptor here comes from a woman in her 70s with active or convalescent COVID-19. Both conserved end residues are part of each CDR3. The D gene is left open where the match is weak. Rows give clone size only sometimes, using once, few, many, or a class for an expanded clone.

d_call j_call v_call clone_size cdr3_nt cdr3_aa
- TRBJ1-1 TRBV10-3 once TGTGCCGCCACAGGCGGGGTTGACACTGAAGCTTTCTTT CAATGGVDTEAFF
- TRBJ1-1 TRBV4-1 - TGCGCCAGCAGCCAAGATCGAGTCGGCACAGGGAAAGCTTTCTTT CASSQDRVGTGKAFF
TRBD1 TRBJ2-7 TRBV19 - TGTGCCAGTAGTATCTCCTCTGGGGACAGGGAGCACGAGCAGTACTTC CASSISSGDREHEQYF
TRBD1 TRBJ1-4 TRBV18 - TGTGCCAGCTCACCATACGACAGGGGGTCAGCTAATGAAAAACTGTTTTTT CASSPYDRGSANEKLFF
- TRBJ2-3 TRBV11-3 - TGTGCCAGCAGCCCCCCGGCTAGTCCAGATACGCAGTATTTT CASSPPASPDTQYF
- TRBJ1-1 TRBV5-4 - TGTGCCACGCGCGGGGGTTCGAACACTGAAGCTTTCTTT CATRGGSNTEAFF
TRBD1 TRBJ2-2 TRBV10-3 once TGTGCCATCAGTGATACGGGACAGGGGGCTACCGGGGAGCTGTTTTTT CAISDTGQGATGELFF
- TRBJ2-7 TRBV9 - TGTGCCAGCAGCCCGCGGGGCTACGAGCAGTACTTC CASSPRGYEQYF
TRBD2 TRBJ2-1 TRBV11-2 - TGTGCCAGCAGCTTATGGGGGACTAGCGGGAAAGAGCAGTTCTTC CASSLWGTSGKEQFF
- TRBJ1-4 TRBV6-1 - TGTGCCAGCAGTGAAGCAAGGGGGGGTGTGGAAAAACTGTTTTTT CASSEARGGVEKLFF
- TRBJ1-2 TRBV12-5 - TGTGCTAGTGGCCTGGGACAAATAGGCAACTATGGCTACACCTTC CASGLGQIGNYGYTF
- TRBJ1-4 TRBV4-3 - TGCGCCAGCAGCCAAGATCCCGGGACAACCTTTGAAAAACTGTTTTTT CASSQDPGTTFEKLFF
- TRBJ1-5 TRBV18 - TGTGCCAGCTCACCACAGGGGGTGAATCAGCCCCAGCATTTT CASSPQGVNQPQHF
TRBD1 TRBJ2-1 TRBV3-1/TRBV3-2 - TGTGCCAGCAGCCAAGGGACAGGGTATGCGAATGAGCAGTTCTTC CASSQGTGYANEQFF
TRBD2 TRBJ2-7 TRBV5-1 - TGCGCCAGCAGCTTGAGCCGGGAGGGCCTCGAGCAGTACTTC CASSLSREGLEQYF
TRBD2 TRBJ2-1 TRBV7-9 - TGTGCCAGCAGCGGACAGAGCGGGGGGGCCTACAATGAGCAGTTCTTC CASSGQSGGAYNEQFF
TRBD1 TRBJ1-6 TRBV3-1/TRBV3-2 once TGTGCCAGCAGCCTAACTTTGAGGGGACAGTTTAATTCACCCCTCCACTTT CASSLTLRGQFNSPLHF
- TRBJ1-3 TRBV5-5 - TGTGCCAGCAGCTCAGACAAAGGTGGAAACACCATATATTTT CASSSDKGGNTIYF
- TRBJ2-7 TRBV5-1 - TGCGCCAGCAGCTTGATAGGGTTCGGGAACGAGCAGTACTTC CASSLIGFGNEQYF
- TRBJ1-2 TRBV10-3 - TGTGCCATCAGTGAACAGACACTTTACACCTTC CAISEQTLYTF
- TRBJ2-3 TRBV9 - TGTGCCAGCAGCGTCCACCGGGATACGCAGTATTTT CASSVHRDTQYF
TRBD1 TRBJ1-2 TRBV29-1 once TGCAGCGTTGTTTATATGACAGGGGGCCCAGCTAACTATGGCTACACCTTC CSVVYMTGGPANYGYTF
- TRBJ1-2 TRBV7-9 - TGTGCCAGCAGCCCTTCCACCTTC CASSPSTF
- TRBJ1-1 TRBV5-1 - TGCGCCAGCAGCCCCCACTTGGGAGGGGAACTGACTGAAGCTTTCTTT CASSPHLGGELTEAFF
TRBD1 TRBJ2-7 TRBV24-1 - TGTGCCACCAGTGACTCCCCGGGACAGGGCCCCTACGAGCAGTACTTC CATSDSPGQGPYEQYF
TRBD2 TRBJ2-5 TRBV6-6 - TGTGCCAGCAGTTACGGACTAGCAGAGACCCAGTACTTC CASSYGLAETQYF
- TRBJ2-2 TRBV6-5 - TGTGCCAGCAGGTCTCATAAAACGGGGTCTGGGGAGCTGTTTTTT CASRSHKTGSGELFF
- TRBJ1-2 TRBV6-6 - TGTGCCAGCCTCGCGGGGGAAAACTATGGCTACACCTTC CASLAGENYGYTF
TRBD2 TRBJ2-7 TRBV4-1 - TGCGCCAGCAGCCAAGGCGACGGGGGGGCGTACGAGCAGTACTTC CASSQGDGGAYEQYF
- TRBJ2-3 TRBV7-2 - TGTGCCAGCCGGCGGGCGGTCGGGGCAGATACGCAGTATTTT CASRRAVGADTQYF
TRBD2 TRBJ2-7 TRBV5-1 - TGCGCCAGCAGCGATCCTAGCGGGGACTACGAGCAGTACTTC CASSDPSGDYEQYF
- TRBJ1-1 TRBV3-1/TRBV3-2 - TGTGCCAGCAGCCCCTACGAGGCCCATGAAGCTTTCTTT CASSPYEAHEAFF
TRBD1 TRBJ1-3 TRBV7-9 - TGTGCCAGCAGCTTAGCCCCAGGGGGCAGAGACTCTGGAAACACCATATATTTT CASSLAPGGRDSGNTIYF
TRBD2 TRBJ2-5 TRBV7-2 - TGTGCCAGCAGCAGATACCGCGGGAGCACTCCTGTTTTGGGAGAGACCCAGTACTTC CASSRYRGSTPVLGETQYF
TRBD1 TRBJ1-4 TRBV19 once TGTGCCAGTATGTCGACAGGGGGCGTGGGGCGTGAAAAACTGTTTTTT CASMSTGGVGREKLFF
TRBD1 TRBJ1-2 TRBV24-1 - TGTGCCACCACCGACAGGGGATATGGCTACACCTTC CATTDRGYGYTF
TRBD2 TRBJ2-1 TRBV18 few TGTGCCAGCTCACCTCAAGCTAGCGGGAGGGCCTATGAGCAGTTCTTC CASSPQASGRAYEQFF
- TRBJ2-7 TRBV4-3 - TGCGCCAGCAGCCAACTTCAGGAGGGCGAGCAGTACTTC CASSQLQEGEQYF
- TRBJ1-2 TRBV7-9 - TGTGCCAGCAGCCACCCGGGTGGCTACACCTTC CASSHPGGYTF
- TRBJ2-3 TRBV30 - TGTGCCTGGAGCAGTGGCACAGATACGCAGTATTTT CAWSSGTDTQYF
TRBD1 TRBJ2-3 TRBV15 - TGTGCCACCAGGAGGCCGGGACAGGGGGAAACAGATACGCAGTATTTT CATRRPGQGETDTQYF
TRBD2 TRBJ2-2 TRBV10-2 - TGCGCCAGCAGGCGCCTAGCGGGAGAAAAAGGCACCGGGGAGCTGTTTTTT CASRRLAGEKGTGELFF
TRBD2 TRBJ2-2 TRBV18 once TGTGCCAGCTCACCGAGCGGGATGAACACCGGGGAGCTGTTTTTT CASSPSGMNTGELFF
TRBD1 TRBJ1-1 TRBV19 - TGTGCCAGTACCGCACAGGGGAGCTGGAACACTGAAGCTTTCTTT CASTAQGSWNTEAFF
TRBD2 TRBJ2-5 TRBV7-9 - TGTGCCAGCAGCCCCACCGGGACTAGCGAAGAGACCCAGTACTTC CASSPTGTSEETQYF
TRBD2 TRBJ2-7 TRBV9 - TGTGCCAGCAGCCCGACTAGCGGGAGCTCCTACGAGCAGTACTTC CASSPTSGSSYEQYF
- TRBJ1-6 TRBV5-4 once TGTGCCAGCAGCTCCCCGACGGCAGGGAAAAATTCACCCCTCCACTTT CASSSPTAGKNSPLHF
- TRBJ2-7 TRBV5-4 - TGTGCCAGCGGGGGGAGAACCACCTACGAGCAGTACTTC CASGGRTTYEQYF
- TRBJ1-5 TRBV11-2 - TGTGCCAGCAGCTTAGATGGAGGTGATCAGCCCCAGCATTTT CASSLDGGDQPQHF
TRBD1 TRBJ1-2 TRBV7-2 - TGTGCCAGCAGCTTAGCGCCAGGGGGCGACTATGGCTACACCTTC CASSLAPGGDYGYTF